Listed below are T cell receptor beta chains from one sample, sequenced in a study of shared clonotypes between healthy human individuals. Clones were sequenced by immunoSEQ multiplex PCR, and TCRdb holds only the in-frame ones, with some missing. In the table there are 1,500,000 or so clones, 98% of which are singletons. Source material: naive CD4+ T cells sorted from blood. Receptor source: a man aged 25-40 years in good health. CDR3s include the opening cysteine and the closing phenylalanine or tryptophan. Each record gives: J gene, D gene, clone size, V gene, CDR3 DNA, CDR3 protein. D genes are given only for firm matches. Some rows mark clone size as missing; the rest say once, few, many or name a class of expanded clone.

J gene: TRBJ1-4
D gene: -
clone size: -
V gene: TRBV2
CDR3 DNA: TGTGCCAGCAGTGAAAGGGTTCGGGAAAAACTGTTTTTT
CDR3 protein: CASSERVREKLFF

J gene: TRBJ1-4
D gene: TRBD1
clone size: -
V gene: TRBV4-1
CDR3 DNA: TGCGCCAGCAGCCTAAGACAGGGGGGAGCTAATGAAAAACTGTTTTTT
CDR3 protein: CASSLRQGGANEKLFF

J gene: TRBJ1-5
D gene: -
clone size: -
V gene: TRBV28
CDR3 DNA: TGTGCCAGCAGCCCCGGAGCCCCACGTGATCAGCCCCAGCATTTT
CDR3 protein: CASSPGAPRDQPQHF

J gene: TRBJ2-1
D gene: -
clone size: -
V gene: TRBV7-9
CDR3 DNA: TGTGCCAGCAGCTTACGGACTATTGACAATGAGCAGTTCTTC
CDR3 protein: CASSLRTIDNEQFF

J gene: TRBJ2-2
D gene: -
clone size: once
V gene: TRBV30
CDR3 DNA: TGTGCCAAACAGGGACTGGACACCGGGGAGCTGTTTTTT
CDR3 protein: CAKQGLDTGELFF

J gene: TRBJ2-3
D gene: TRBD2
clone size: -
V gene: TRBV30
CDR3 DNA: TGTGCCTGGAGGGACGGACTAGCGGGACCCGCAGATACGCAGTATTTT
CDR3 protein: CAWRDGLAGPADTQYF

J gene: TRBJ2-7
D gene: TRBD1
clone size: -
V gene: TRBV6-1
CDR3 DNA: TGTGCCAGCAGTGAAACAGGGGTGTACGAGCAGTACTTT
CDR3 protein: CASSETGVYEQYF

J gene: TRBJ2-6
D gene: -
clone size: -
V gene: TRBV28
CDR3 DNA: TGTGCCAGCAGTCGTACCGACTCTGGGGCCAACGTCCTGACTTTC
CDR3 protein: CASSRTDSGANVLTF

J gene: TRBJ1-2
D gene: -
clone size: -
V gene: TRBV5-1
CDR3 DNA: TGCGCCAGCAGCTTAGGCTATGGCTACACCTTC
CDR3 protein: CASSLGYGYTF

J gene: TRBJ2-7
D gene: -
clone size: -
V gene: TRBV11-2
CDR3 DNA: TGTGCCAGCAGCTCCCTCGGGAAACTTTACGAGCAGTACTTC
CDR3 protein: CASSSLGKLYEQYF

J gene: TRBJ2-1
D gene: TRBD2
clone size: -
V gene: TRBV7-8
CDR3 DNA: TGTGCCAGCAGCTTCAAGTCGGGACTAGCGTCTAACAATGAGCAGTTCTTC
CDR3 protein: CASSFKSGLASNNEQFF

J gene: TRBJ2-7
D gene: TRBD2
clone size: few
V gene: TRBV9
CDR3 DNA: TGTGCCAGCAGCGTAGGAGCGGGAGGCTCCTACGAGCAGTACTTC
CDR3 protein: CASSVGAGGSYEQYF

J gene: TRBJ1-5
D gene: -
clone size: -
V gene: TRBV23-1
CDR3 DNA: TGCGCCAGCAGTCAATCAATTGGCAATCAGCCCCAGCATTTT
CDR3 protein: CASSQSIGNQPQHF

J gene: TRBJ1-4
D gene: TRBD1
clone size: -
V gene: TRBV18
CDR3 DNA: TGTGCCAGCTCACCAGAGGGACAGTCATTCCCTAATGAAAAACTGTTTTTT
CDR3 protein: CASSPEGQSFPNEKLFF

J gene: TRBJ2-7
D gene: -
clone size: -
V gene: TRBV19
CDR3 DNA: TGTGCCAGTATGAATTCCGGGACGGCATCCTACGAGCAGTACTTC
CDR3 protein: CASMNSGTASYEQYF

J gene: TRBJ2-5
D gene: -
clone size: -
V gene: TRBV15
CDR3 DNA: TGTGCCACCAGCAGAGCTTGGGCGGGAGAGACCCAGTACTTC
CDR3 protein: CATSRAWAGETQYF

J gene: TRBJ1-4
D gene: -
clone size: -
V gene: TRBV28
CDR3 DNA: TGTGCCAGCACCCACCCGGCGGGGGTGCTAACTAATGAAAAACTGTTTTTT
CDR3 protein: CASTHPAGVLTNEKLFF

J gene: TRBJ2-7
D gene: -
clone size: -
V gene: TRBV6-1
CDR3 DNA: TGTGCCAGCTTCGTCGGGACATCCTCCTACGAGCAGTACTTC
CDR3 protein: CASFVGTSSYEQYF

J gene: TRBJ1-1
D gene: -
clone size: -
V gene: TRBV10-1
CDR3 DNA: TGCGCCAGCAGTTTCGGGGGTGGCACTGAAGCTTTCTTT
CDR3 protein: CASSFGGGTEAFF

J gene: TRBJ2-2
D gene: -
clone size: -
V gene: TRBV15
CDR3 DNA: TGTGCCACCAGCAGAGATAGGATTGACACCGGGGAGCTGTTTTTT
CDR3 protein: CATSRDRIDTGELFF

J gene: TRBJ2-1
D gene: TRBD2
clone size: -
V gene: TRBV10-3
CDR3 DNA: TGTGCCACCCAACTAGCGGGGGAGTACAATGAGCAGTTCTTC
CDR3 protein: CATQLAGEYNEQFF

J gene: TRBJ1-5
D gene: -
clone size: -
V gene: TRBV28
CDR3 DNA: TGTGCCTCTAAGTCTGATCGGGGGGGCAATCAGCCCCAGCATTTT
CDR3 protein: CASKSDRGGNQPQHF

J gene: TRBJ2-7
D gene: TRBD1
clone size: -
V gene: TRBV28
CDR3 DNA: TGTGCCAGCAGTCGGACAGGGTCCTACGAGCAGTACTTC
CDR3 protein: CASSRTGSYEQYF

J gene: TRBJ2-7
D gene: -
clone size: -
V gene: TRBV11-3
CDR3 DNA: TGTGCCAGCAGCAACTCGGGACAGACTAGCTCCTACGAGCAGTACTTC
CDR3 protein: CASSNSGQTSSYEQYF

J gene: TRBJ1-5
D gene: TRBD1
clone size: once
V gene: TRBV7-2
CDR3 DNA: TGTGCCAGCAGCTCGAGACAGGGGGGTCAGCCCCAGCATTTT
CDR3 protein: CASSSRQGGQPQHF

J gene: TRBJ2-7
D gene: -
clone size: -
V gene: TRBV28
CDR3 DNA: TGTGCCAGCAGTTTATTTCAACTTAGAACTTCCTACGAGCAGTACTTC
CDR3 protein: CASSLFQLRTSYEQYF

J gene: TRBJ2-1
D gene: TRBD2
clone size: -
V gene: TRBV5-1
CDR3 DNA: TGCGCCAGCAGCCCCCGGGGGGCGACTAGCGGGAGGGAATTCTCCTACAATGAGCAGTTCTTC
CDR3 protein: CASSPRGATSGREFSYNEQFF

J gene: TRBJ1-2
D gene: -
clone size: -
V gene: TRBV4-3
CDR3 DNA: TGCGCCAGCAGCCAAGGCAGGACCAACTATGGCTACACCTTC
CDR3 protein: CASSQGRTNYGYTF

J gene: TRBJ1-1
D gene: -
clone size: -
V gene: TRBV5-1
CDR3 DNA: TGCGCCAGCAGCACCATTCAGAACACTGAAGCTTTCTTT
CDR3 protein: CASSTIQNTEAFF

J gene: TRBJ2-7
D gene: TRBD1
clone size: -
V gene: TRBV4-1
CDR3 DNA: TGCGCCAGCAGCCCCGGACAGGGTAACCGCTACGAGCAGTACTTC
CDR3 protein: CASSPGQGNRYEQYF

J gene: TRBJ2-3
D gene: -
clone size: once
V gene: TRBV5-1
CDR3 DNA: TGCGCCAGCAGCTTAGTGACAGATACGCAGTATTTT
CDR3 protein: CASSLVTDTQYF

J gene: TRBJ1-4
D gene: -
clone size: -
V gene: TRBV20-1
CDR3 DNA: TGCAGTGCTACAAACTATGAGGGATTGTTTTTT
CDR3 protein: CSATNYEGLFF

J gene: TRBJ1-2
D gene: -
clone size: -
V gene: TRBV4-1
CDR3 DNA: TGCGCCAGCAGCCAAGACATAGCCTTGGTCCTCAGCTACGGCTACACCTTC
CDR3 protein: CASSQDIALVLSYGYTF

J gene: TRBJ1-5
D gene: -
clone size: -
V gene: TRBV7-8
CDR3 DNA: TGTGCCAGCAGCTTAGTTGGGTACAATCAGCCCCAGCATTTT
CDR3 protein: CASSLVGYNQPQHF

J gene: TRBJ1-1
D gene: -
clone size: -
V gene: TRBV13
CDR3 DNA: TGTGCCAGCAGCATTAGACGGGCGACGGCTGAAGCTTTCTTT
CDR3 protein: CASSIRRATAEAFF

J gene: TRBJ1-5
D gene: -
clone size: -
V gene: TRBV10-3
CDR3 DNA: TGTGCCGCCGGGCGGGGCTTCCAGCATTTT
CDR3 protein: CAAGRGFQHF

J gene: TRBJ2-1
D gene: -
clone size: -
V gene: TRBV6-1
CDR3 DNA: TGTGCCAGCCGACAAGACAGTTCCTACAATGAGCAGTTCTTC
CDR3 protein: CASRQDSSYNEQFF

J gene: TRBJ2-1
D gene: -
clone size: -
V gene: TRBV18
CDR3 DNA: TGTGCCAGCTCACCCAGCGTTCCCTACAATGAGCAGTTCTTC
CDR3 protein: CASSPSVPYNEQFF

J gene: TRBJ2-7
D gene: -
clone size: -
V gene: TRBV28
CDR3 DNA: TGTGCCAGCAGTTCTAGGCGAGCCTACGAGCAGTACTTC
CDR3 protein: CASSSRRAYEQYF

J gene: TRBJ2-2
D gene: -
clone size: -
V gene: TRBV19
CDR3 DNA: TGTGCCAGTACCAAAACCGGGACCAACACCGGGGAGCTGTTTTTT
CDR3 protein: CASTKTGTNTGELFF

J gene: TRBJ2-1
D gene: TRBD2
clone size: -
V gene: TRBV27
CDR3 DNA: TGTGCCAGCAGTCTGACTAGCTGGAGCTCCTACAATGAGCAGTTCTTC
CDR3 protein: CASSLTSWSSYNEQFF

J gene: TRBJ2-5
D gene: -
clone size: -
V gene: TRBV29-1
CDR3 DNA: TGCAGCGTTTCGGCCCTGGAGGGCGAGACCCAGTACTTC
CDR3 protein: CSVSALEGETQYF

J gene: TRBJ2-3
D gene: TRBD2
clone size: -
V gene: TRBV2
CDR3 DNA: TGTGCCAGCAGTAGGAGTATGACGGGACTAGCGGGAGGGCGGCTCACAGATACGCAGTATTTT
CDR3 protein: CASSRSMTGLAGGRLTDTQYF

J gene: TRBJ1-4
D gene: TRBD1
clone size: -
V gene: TRBV2
CDR3 DNA: TGTGCCAGCAGTGTTGACAGGGGGCGCGAAAAACTGTTTTTT
CDR3 protein: CASSVDRGREKLFF

J gene: TRBJ2-7
D gene: TRBD2
clone size: -
V gene: TRBV28
CDR3 DNA: TGTGCCAGCAGTTTAGCGCCTAGCGGGAGACGGGGCGAGCAGTACTTC
CDR3 protein: CASSLAPSGRRGEQYF

J gene: TRBJ2-7
D gene: -
clone size: -
V gene: TRBV4-3
CDR3 DNA: TGCGCCAGCAGCCAAGATCATTTGCTAGAACCCTACGAGCAGTACTTC
CDR3 protein: CASSQDHLLEPYEQYF

J gene: TRBJ2-5
D gene: -
clone size: -
V gene: TRBV6-5
CDR3 DNA: TGTGCCAGCAGTTACCCCGGGCAGGGTAAAGAGACCCAGTACTTC
CDR3 protein: CASSYPGQGKETQYF

J gene: TRBJ2-7
D gene: -
clone size: -
V gene: TRBV28
CDR3 DNA: TGTGCCAGCAGTCGACAGGATTACGAGCAGTACTTC
CDR3 protein: CASSRQDYEQYF

J gene: TRBJ2-1
D gene: -
clone size: -
V gene: TRBV25-1
CDR3 DNA: TGTGCCAGCAGTGAATTCGCGGGGCTAGTGAACAATGAGCAGTTCTTC
CDR3 protein: CASSEFAGLVNNEQFF

J gene: TRBJ2-1
D gene: -
clone size: -
V gene: TRBV4-2
CDR3 DNA: TGTGCCAGCAGCCAAACCGGTAGGGGGAGCGACCACAATGAGCAGTTCTTC
CDR3 protein: CASSQTGRGSDHNEQFF

J gene: TRBJ2-1
D gene: TRBD2
clone size: -
V gene: TRBV2
CDR3 DNA: TGTGCCAGCAGCCCGTCTAGCGGGAGCGCCTACAATGAGCAGTTCTTC
CDR3 protein: CASSPSSGSAYNEQFF

J gene: TRBJ2-5
D gene: -
clone size: -
V gene: TRBV25-1
CDR3 DNA: TGTGCCAGCAGTGATTCTTTAGCCCCCAGGCGGGAGACCCAGTACTTC
CDR3 protein: CASSDSLAPRRETQYF

J gene: TRBJ1-3
D gene: -
clone size: once
V gene: TRBV9
CDR3 DNA: TGTGCCAGCAGCTCCCGCTCGGTGGGCGGTGGAAACACCATATATTTT
CDR3 protein: CASSSRSVGGGNTIYF

J gene: TRBJ1-1
D gene: -
clone size: -
V gene: TRBV14
CDR3 DNA: TGTGCCAGCAGCCAACTAATCGCGGGTGAAGCTTTCTTT
CDR3 protein: CASSQLIAGEAFF

J gene: TRBJ2-1
D gene: -
clone size: -
V gene: TRBV19
CDR3 DNA: TGTGCCAGTAGTATGATTTTTGCGGGGAGCTCCTACAATGAGCAGTTCTTC
CDR3 protein: CASSMIFAGSSYNEQFF